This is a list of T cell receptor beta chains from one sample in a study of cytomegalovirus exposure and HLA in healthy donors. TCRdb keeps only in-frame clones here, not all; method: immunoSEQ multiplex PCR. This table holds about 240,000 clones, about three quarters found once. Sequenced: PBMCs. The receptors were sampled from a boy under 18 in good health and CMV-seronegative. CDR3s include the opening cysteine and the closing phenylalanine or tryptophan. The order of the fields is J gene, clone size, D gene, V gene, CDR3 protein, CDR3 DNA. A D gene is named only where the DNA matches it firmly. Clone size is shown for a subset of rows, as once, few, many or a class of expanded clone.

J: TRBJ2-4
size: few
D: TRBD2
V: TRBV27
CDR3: CASSLSPPGLAGGPEQWNIQYF
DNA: TGTGCCAGCAGTTTAAGCCCTCCGGGACTAGCGGGAGGGCCGGAACAGTGGAACATTCAGTACTTC

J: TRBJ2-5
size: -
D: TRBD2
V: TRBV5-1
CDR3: CASSLTSGGQETQYF
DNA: TGCGCCAGCAGCTTGACTAGCGGGGGCCAAGAGACCCAGTACTTC

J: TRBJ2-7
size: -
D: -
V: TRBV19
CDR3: CASSISGEGSYEQYF
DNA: TGTGCCAGTAGTATCTCGGGAGAGGGGTCCTACGAGCAGTACTTC

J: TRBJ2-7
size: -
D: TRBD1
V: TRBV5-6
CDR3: CASIRQGTQHEQYF
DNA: TGTGCCAGCATCCGACAGGGAACTCAACACGAGCAGTACTTC

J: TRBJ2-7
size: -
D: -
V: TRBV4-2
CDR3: CASSQGDGEAYEQYF
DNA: TGTGCCAGCAGCCAAGGTGACGGAGAGGCCTACGAGCAGTACTTC

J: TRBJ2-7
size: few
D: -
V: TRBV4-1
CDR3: CASSRGQITYEQYF
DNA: TGCGCCAGCAGCCGAGGACAGATTACCTACGAGCAGTACTTC

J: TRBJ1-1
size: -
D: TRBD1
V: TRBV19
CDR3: CASSIDPGGSTEAFF
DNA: TGTGCCAGTAGTATAGATCCAGGGGGGAGCACTGAAGCTTTCTTT

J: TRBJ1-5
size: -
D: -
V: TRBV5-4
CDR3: CASSLDAGGNQPQHF
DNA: TGTGCCAGCAGCTTGGATGCCGGGGGCAATCAGCCCCAGCATTTT

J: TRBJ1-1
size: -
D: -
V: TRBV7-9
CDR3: CASSLAVGRVAFF
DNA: TGTGCCAGCAGCTTAGCCGTGGGGAGGGTGGCTTTCTTT

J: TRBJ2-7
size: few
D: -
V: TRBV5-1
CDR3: CASSQDSHSYEQYF
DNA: TGCGCCAGCAGCCAGGACAGTCATTCCTACGAGCAGTACTTC

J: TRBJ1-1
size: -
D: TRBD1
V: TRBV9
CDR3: CASSPPGTAALMNTEAFF
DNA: TGTGCCAGCAGCCCCCCCGGGACAGCGGCACTCATGAACACTGAAGCTTTCTTT

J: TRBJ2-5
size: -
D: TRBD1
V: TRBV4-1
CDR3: CASSPGGQGVRETQYF
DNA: TGCGCCAGCAGTCCCGGGGGACAGGGGGTCAGGGAGACCCAGTACTTC

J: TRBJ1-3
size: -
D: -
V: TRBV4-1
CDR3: CASSQALGATGNTIYF
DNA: TGCGCCAGCAGCCAAGCGTTGGGGGCAACTGGAAACACCATATATTTT

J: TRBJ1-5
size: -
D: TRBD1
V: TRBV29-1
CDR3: CSVLQGAGQPQHF
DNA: TGCAGCGTTTTACAGGGGGCGGGTCAGCCCCAGCATTTT

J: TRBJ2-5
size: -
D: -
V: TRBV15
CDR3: CATSRSETQYF
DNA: TGTGCCACCAGCAGGTCGGAGACCCAGTACTTC

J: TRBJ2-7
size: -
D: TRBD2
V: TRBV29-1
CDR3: CSVEGREAPYEQYF
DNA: TGCAGCGTTGAGGGGCGGGAGGCCCCCTACGAGCAGTACTTC

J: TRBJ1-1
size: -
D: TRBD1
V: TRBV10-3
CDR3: CAISEKGTGGYEAFF
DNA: TGTGCCATCAGTGAGAAGGGGACAGGGGGATATGAAGCTTTCTTT

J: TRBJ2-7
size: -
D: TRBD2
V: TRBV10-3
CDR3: CAISAGGQTGEQYF
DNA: TGTGCCATCAGTGCGGGGGGGCAGACAGGCGAGCAGTACTTC

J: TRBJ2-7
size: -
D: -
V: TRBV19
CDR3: CASSIRDGGSYEQYF
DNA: TGTGCCAGTAGTATTCGGGACGGAGGGTCCTACGAGCAGTACTTC

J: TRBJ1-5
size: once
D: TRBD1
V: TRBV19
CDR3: CASSDRGRSDQPQHF
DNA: TGTGCCAGTAGTGACAGGGGGCGATCGGATCAGCCCCAGCATTTT

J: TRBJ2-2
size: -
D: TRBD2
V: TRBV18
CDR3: CASSPLAGRGAGELFF
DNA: TGTGCCAGCTCACCACTAGCGGGGCGAGGAGCCGGGGAGCTGTTTTTT

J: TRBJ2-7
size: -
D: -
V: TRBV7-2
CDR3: CASSPPPYEQYF
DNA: TGTGCCAGCAGCCCTCCTCCCTACGAGCAGTACTTC

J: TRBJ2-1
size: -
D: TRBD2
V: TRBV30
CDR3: CAWSIGLASNEQFF
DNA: TGTGCCTGGAGTATAGGACTAGCGAGCAATGAGCAGTTCTTC

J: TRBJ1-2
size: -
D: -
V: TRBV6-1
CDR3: CASSLRYGGDGYTF
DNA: TGTGCCAGCAGTCTCAGGTACGGGGGAGATGGCTACACCTTC